The 2 T cell receptor beta chains in this list originate from one sample, sequenced in a study of early T cells in non-severe SARS-CoV-2 infection. Each CDR3 protein gets one entry after TCRdb re-called the 5' RACE reads with MiXCR. The repertoire holds more than 90,000 distinct CDR3 sequences, around 13% seen once, with about 2.1% in the top ten. Sequencing input: whole blood. All receptors derive from an adult who was a healthcare worker with PCR-confirmed SARS-CoV-2 infection or an uninfected control (not recorded which).

This clonotype was counted many times. V is TRBV10-2 and J is TRBJ2-3; TRBD2 agrees at 8 bases. J lost 4 bases, V lost 7 bases, and 4 bases had no gene match. Germline lookup yields CDR1 WSHSY and CDR2 SAAADI. The CDR3 has 13 residues. CDR3 sequence (DNA): TGCGCCAGCACCGGGGGGGGCCCAGATACGCAGTATTTT. Protein sequence: CASTGGGPDTQYF.

This clonotype occurred many times. This rearrangement joins TRBV27 to TRBJ2-7; the match to TRBD1 covers 8 bases. The ends lost 2 bases at V and 6 bases at J; junction bases unmatched: 3. CDR1 is MNHEY and CDR2 is SMNVEV in the germline V gene (reference sequence). This CDR3 region has 13 residues. CDR3 sequence (DNA): TGTGCCAGCAGTTTAATAGGACAGGGCGAGCAGTACTTC. Translation gives CASSLIGQGEQYF.